The entry below describes one TCR beta chain. This clone's antigen is unknown. Its ends do not fully match the called genes, so a read error is possible. The sample is drawn from a study of early T cells in non-severe SARS-CoV-2 infection (dated by TCRdb to the early 2020s). Regarding the study in general: Bulk RNA from unsorted whole blood was used for TCR sequencing, so alpha and beta chains could not be paired. What the research found in general, with its limitations: VDJdb matching was skewed toward anti-spike CD8 responses and likely underestimated virus-specific expansions, missing private and CD4 specificities.

This was a case-control study nested in a cohort of healthcare workers in London, UK, who had nasopharyngeal swab PCR tests and blood samples taken every week. Between 23 and 31 March 2020, the week of the UK lockdown, healthcare workers were enrolled and then followed up weekly for as long as 16 weeks. Sequences SGHDT (CDR1) and YYEEEE (CDR2) are obtained from the germline V gene. The CDR3 covers 16 residues, taking in both the cysteine and the phenylalanine. Solely the CDR3 DNA is kept, with 48 bases framed from the first base. Library generation was performed with 5' RACE. Instrument on record: NextSeq 500. Unique molecular identifiers were attached to individual cDNA molecules in the TCR library protocol so that sequencing error and PCR bias could be corrected. TCR alpha and beta chains were both sequenced, and the abundances of alpha and beta sequences in each sample were closely correlated with each other. In the paper's pipeline: V gene, J gene and CDR3 annotation of TCR sequences was performed with Decombinator V4. Expanded TCRs were defined as changing significantly between any two time points under a Poisson model with p below 0.0001. TCR abundances were normalised to the total number of TCRs sequenced per sample and were expressed as counts per million. TRAV1-2 paired with TRAJ12, TRAJ20 or TRAJ33 defined MAIT TCRs, while TRAV10 paired with TRAJ18 defined iNKT TCRs. VDJdb, accessed on 1 November 2021, was searched for TCRs annotated for CMV, EBV and SARS-CoV-2, and TCRs annotated for more than one antigen were excluded. TCRdb trimmed public reads at Q25 via fastp, called clones via MiXCR and kept in-frame beta chains. Merged by CDR3 protein, the rows form single entries marked with the most common genes and DNA. The V and J calls were not made by the authors but by TCRdb's processing. This sample is represented by roughly 56,000 distinct CDR3 sequences; roughly a tenth of them were singletons. Less than 1.5% of the sample is taken by the ten largest.

The sequenced sample was whole blood. The rearranged chain carries TRBV5-6 and TRBJ2-1; TRBD2 is a possible D gene, resting on 5 matching bases. The TCR was taken from an adult who was a healthcare worker with PCR-confirmed SARS-CoV-2 infection or an uninfected control (not recorded which). Read as DNA, the sequence is TGTGTCAGCAGCTTGCGGGTGGACCCGGCCTACAATGAGCAGTTCTTC. Translated, it gives CVSSLRVDPAYNEQFF.